The entry below describes one T cell receptor beta chain. Its antigen is currently unknown. Each sample yielded 90,000 to 100,000 assayed TCR templates. Data came from immunoSEQ multiplex PCR; TCRdb stores just in-frame clones and leaves some out. The sample lists around 72,000 clones, roughly nine tenths occurring once. CDR1 is LGHNA, CDR2 YNFKEQ, per germline. Between the trimmed V and J ends, which lost 4 bases and 6 bases, there was a span of 12 bases. This CDR3 region has 14 residues. These data come from a study of siplizumab effects on memory and regulatory T cells. Points from the study as a whole: Relative to controls at roughly 26%, mappable alloreactive CD4+ clones exhibited a mean Treg-derived proportion of approximately 70% with siplizumab. Sequences below about 10^-5 frequency were poorly captured. As a result, only a minor fraction of alloreactive clones mapped to unstimulated subsets. Among sequences traceable to unstimulated CD4+ memory cells, alloreactive ones were significantly reduced by siplizumab.

Sequenced input: CD8+ T cells sorted from blood. The chain couples TRBV4-2 to TRBJ1-4; no firm D call. The clonotype comes from a human donor in good health. In DNA, the CDR3 is TGTGCCAGCAGCCCCTCGTTGGAGGATGAAAAACTGTTTTTT. Its translation: CASSPSLEDEKLFF.